This T cell receptor (beta chain) came from a study of a mutant IDH1 vaccine in newly diagnosed glioma. This clone was seen only once. The antigen is undetermined. Profiling relied on immunoSEQ multiplex PCR, and the TCRdb table lists in-frame clones only, not all of them. The sample lists roughly 50,000 clones, around 82% seen once, with roughly 3.3% in the top ten. Time point indicated: week 5, during vaccination. In the vaccine, a single dose held 300 ug of the mutant IDH1 20-mer peptide, along with topical imiquimod. This TCR derives from a woman aged 18-35 years with glioma. Some clones in this sample may be carry-over from other donors' samples. The sequences come from PBMCs, collected from a glioma patient whose treatment included an IDH1 peptide vaccine.

The CDR3, as DNA: TGTGCCAGCAGCGTAAACCCGGGAGGGGGAGAGACCCAGTACTTC. It is translated as CASSVNPGGGETQYF. The chain recombines TRBV9 with TRBJ2-5, with 8 bases that match TRBD2. This CDR3 contains 15 residues. The germline V gene has CDR1 SGDLS and CDR2 YYNGEE. Trimming took 1 base from V and 4 from J; bases not matched to a gene: 6.